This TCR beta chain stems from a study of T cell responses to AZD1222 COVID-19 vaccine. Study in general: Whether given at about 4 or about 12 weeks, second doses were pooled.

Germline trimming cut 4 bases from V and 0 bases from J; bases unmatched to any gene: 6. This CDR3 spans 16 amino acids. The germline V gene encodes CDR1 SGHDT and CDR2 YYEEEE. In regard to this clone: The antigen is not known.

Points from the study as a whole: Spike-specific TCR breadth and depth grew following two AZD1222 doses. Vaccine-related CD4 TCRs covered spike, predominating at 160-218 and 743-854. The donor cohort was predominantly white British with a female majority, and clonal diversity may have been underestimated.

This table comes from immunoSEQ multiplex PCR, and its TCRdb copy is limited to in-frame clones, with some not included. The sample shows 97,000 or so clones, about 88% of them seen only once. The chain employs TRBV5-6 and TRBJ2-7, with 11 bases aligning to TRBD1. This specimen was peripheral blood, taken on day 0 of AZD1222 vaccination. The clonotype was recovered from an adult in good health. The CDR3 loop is CASSLGQGAASYEQYF. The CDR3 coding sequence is TGTGCCAGCAGCCTAGGACAGGGGGCTGCCTCCTACGAGCAGTACTTC. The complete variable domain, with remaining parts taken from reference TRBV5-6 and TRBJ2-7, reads DAGVTQSPTHLIKTRGQQVTLRCSPKSGHDTVSWYQQALGQGPQFIFQYYEEEERQRGNFPDRFSGHQFPNYSSELNVNALLLGDSALYLCASSLGQGAASYEQYFGPGTRLTVT.